The 31 T cell receptor beta chains given below trace back to one sample, sequenced in a study of blood T cell repertoires in COVID-19. Generated by immunoSEQ multiplex PCR, the TCRdb table keeps only in-frame clones and is missing some. This sample yields roughly 350,000 clones, of which about 90% are seen a single time; more than 5.5% belongs to the top ten. The sample comprised peripheral blood. These receptors came from an older woman with COVID-19, enrolled during active disease.

This clone was detected only once. This chain joins TRBV10-1 and TRBJ2-7, with TRBD2 identical over 7 bases. The germline V gene encodes CDR1 WNHNN and CDR2 SYGVQD (reference sequence). The CDR3 runs to 15 residues. The V and J ends lost 2 bases and 0 bases, in that order; junction bases with no gene match: 4. CDR3 amino acids: CASSEGVAGSYEQYF. As DNA, the CDR3 is TGCGCCAGCAGTGAGGGGGTAGCGGGCTCCTACGAGCAGTACTTC.

The chain employs TRBV13 and TRBJ1-2; 12 nucleotides align to TRBD1. CDR3 length: 17 residues. The V and J ends lost 4 bases and 5 bases, in that order; junction bases with no gene match: 11. CDR1 and CDR2 (germline): PRHDT, FYEKMQ (reference sequence). CDR3 bases: TGTGCCAGCAGCTCCGGGACAGGGGGCCATCTCCTTTATGGCTACACCTTC. Encoded protein: CASSSGTGGHLLYGYTF.

The sample holds a few counts of this clone. The chain uses TRBV2 and TRBJ2-1; 12 nucleotides agree with TRBD2. Germline loops: CDR1 SNHLY, CDR2 FYNNEI. The CDR3 length is 15 residues. J lost 10 bases, V lost 4 bases, and 8 bases had no gene match. For the CDR3, the DNA is TGTGCCAGCAGTGTCAAAACTAGCGGGGGGACCGAGCAGTTCTTC. This sequence encodes CASSVKTSGGTEQFF.

The genes are TRBV18 and TRBJ1-5; 7 bases align to TRBD1. The CDR3 runs to 17 residues. The germline V gene has CDR1 KGHSH and CDR2 LQKENI. J gave up 0 bases and V 4 bases, and 9 bases lay outside the gene matches. The CDR3 coding sequence is TGTGCCAGCTCACAAAGGGACAGATCCTATAGCAATCAGCCCCAGCATTTT. Translating gives CASSQRDRSYSNQPQHF.

The genes are TRBV5-8 and TRBJ2-3; 16 bases agree with TRBD2. The CDR3 length is 17 residues. Germline V gene data show CDR1 as SGHTS and CDR2 as YDEGEE. The V and J ends lost 4 bases and 3 bases, in that order; junction bases with no gene match: 5. The CDR3 sequence: CASSIGTSGGATDTQYF. CDR3 coding DNA: TGTGCCAGCAGCATCGGGACTAGCGGGGGGGCAACAGATACGCAGTATTTT.

With regard to this clone: Other DNA sequences in the same sample also yield this CDR3. The chain employs TRBV9 and TRBJ1-2; 7 bases fit TRBD1. The CDR3 sequence is 14 residues long. The J segment lost 3 bases and the V segment lost 0 bases, leaving 2 bases of the junction unmatched. Germline V gene data show CDR1 as SGDLS and CDR2 as YYNGEE. The CDR3 loop is CASSVGQGDYGYTF. As DNA, the CDR3 is TGTGCCAGCAGCGTAGGACAGGGAGACTATGGCTACACCTTC.

The chain links TRBV29-1 to TRBJ1-2, with 7 bases fitting TRBD1. Germline loops: CDR1 SQVTM, CDR2 ANQGSEA. V was pared by 3 bases and J by 3 bases, with 7 bases of the junction left unmatched. CDR3 length: 14 residues. The CDR3 nucleotides are TGCAGCGTTGAGGTAGGGGGCGGTGACTATGGCTACACCTTC. Translated, it gives CSVEVGGGDYGYTF.

This clone appeared a single time. The J gene is TRBJ1-5, the V gene TRBV5-1; weak D call: TRBD1 (5 bases). Germline CDR1 and CDR2: SGHRS and YFSETQ. V shed 0 bases and J shed 7 bases, with 11 bases lying between them. This CDR3 has 14 residues. The DNA for the CDR3 is TGCGCCAGCAGCTTGGGTGGCGGGGGGCAGCCCCAGCATTTT. Amino acids: CASSLGGGGQPQHF.

This chain joins TRBV6-5 and TRBJ2-3; 8 positions agree with TRBD1. This CDR3 region has 13 residues. Unmatched junction bases numbered 2, after V lost 8 bases and J lost 1 base. Germline CDR1 and CDR2: MNHEY and SVGAGI. The CDR3 protein is CASGTGGTDTQYF. Here the CDR3 DNA reads TGTGCCAGCGGGACAGGAGGCACAGATACGCAGTATTTT.

The chain recombines TRBV29-1 with TRBJ1-2; D is undetermined. This CDR3 has 11 amino acids. V was trimmed by 4 bases and J by 9 bases, leaving 12 bases between them. CDR1 is SQVTM and CDR2 is ANQGSEA in the germline V gene. The CDR3 coding sequence is TGCAGCGTTGTGCGGGATCTCAGCTACACCTTC. Translated, it gives CSVVRDLSYTF.

Concerning this clone: The same CDR3 is also encoded by other DNA sequences in this sample. This chain uses TRBV9 with TRBJ2-1; 13 bases line up with TRBD2. The CDR3 is 15 residues long. J was trimmed by 4 bases and V by 4 bases; bases with no gene match: 2. Germline V lookup: CDR1 SGDLS, CDR2 YYNGEE. This CDR3 reads CASSPTSGGYNEQFF. As DNA, the CDR3 is TGTGCCAGCAGCCCGACTAGCGGGGGGTACAATGAGCAGTTCTTC.

The rearrangement uses TRBV7-3 and TRBJ2-3, with 7 nucleotides matching TRBD2. CDR1 SGHTA and CDR2 FQGTGA come from the germline V gene. The CDR3 sequence is 15 residues long. Unmatched junction bases numbered 7, after V lost 5 bases and J lost 2 bases. The DNA for the CDR3 is TGTGCCAGCAGCCCTTCGGGGGGTTACACAGATACGCAGTATTTT. It specifies CASSPSGGYTDTQYF.

V is TRBV29-1 and J is TRBJ1-3; TRBD1 might be the D (6 bases). The CDR3 has 13 amino acids. Trimming took 4 bases from V and 4 from J, leaving 11 bases between them. CDR1 and CDR2 (germline): SQVTM, ANQGSEA. In DNA form, the CDR3 reads TGCAGCGTTGGCAGGGGATCGGGAAACACCATATATTTT. This sequence encodes CSVGRGSGNTIYF. The variable domain in full, completed from reference TRBV29-1 and TRBJ1-3, reads SAVISQKPSRDICQRGTSLTIQCQVDSQVTMMFWYRQQPGQSLTLIATANQGSEATYESGFVIDKFPISRPNLTFSTLTVSNMSPEDSSIYLCSVGRGSGNTIYFGEGSWLTVV.

The genes are TRBV24-1 and TRBJ2-7; TRBD1 is a possible D gene (5 bases). This CDR3 comprises 14 residues. Trimming shortened V by 10 bases and J by 3 bases, and 18 bases separated the two germline ends. CDR1 KGHDR and CDR2 SFDVKD come from the germline V gene. The CDR3 loop reads CATSPSGALYEQYF. In DNA form, the CDR3 reads TGTGCCACTTCTCCATCTGGGGCTCTCTACGAGCAGTACTTC.

The chain carries TRBV27 and TRBJ2-1; 7 bases are a match to TRBD1. J was trimmed by 2 bases and V by 0 bases; bases with no gene match: 1. Germline V gene data show CDR1 as MNHEY and CDR2 as SMNVEV (reference sequence). CDR3 length equals 15 residues. CDR3 DNA sequence: TGTGCCAGCAGTTTATCAACAGGGGCCTACAATGAGCAGTTCTTC. This gives the protein CASSLSTGAYNEQFF.

The chain carries TRBV19 and TRBJ2-7; D is undetermined. In germline, CDR1 is LNHDA, CDR2 SQIVND (reference sequence). With 6 bases removed from V and 0 bases from J, the gap between germline ends came to 9 bases. The CDR3 is 13 residues long. The CDR3 coding sequence is TGTGCCAGTAGCTGGGCAGGCTCCTACGAGCAGTACTTC. This translates into CASSWAGSYEQYF. Complete variable domain (other parts from reference TRBV19 and TRBJ2-7): DGGITQSPKYLFRKEGQNVTLSCEQNLNHDAMYWYRQDPGQGLRLIYYSQIVNDFQKGDIAEGYSVSREKKESFPLTVTSAQKNPTAFYLCASSWAGSYEQYFGPGTRLTVT.

The J gene is TRBJ1-1, the V gene TRBV9; D remains ambiguous. The germline gives CDR1 SGDLS, CDR2 YYNGEE. The CDR3 is 14 amino acids. V lost 2 bases to trimming and J lost 4 bases, with 12 bases between them. The CDR3 sequence: CASSVSGVATEAFF. CDR3 sequence (DNA): TGTGCCAGCAGCGTGTCCGGGGTGGCCACTGAAGCTTTCTTT.

The J gene is TRBJ2-1, the V gene TRBV11-1; no reliable D call. In germline, CDR1 is SGHAT, CDR2 FQDESV (reference sequence). Trimming pared 3 bases from V and 4 bases from J, leaving 10 bases between. CDR3 size: 14 residues. CDR3 residues: CASSFNMPYNEQFF. The CDR3 DNA is TGTGCCAGCAGCTTTAACATGCCTTACAATGAGCAGTTCTTC. Full variable domain (remainder filled in from reference TRBV11-1 and TRBJ2-1): EAEVAQSPRYKITEKSQAVAFWCDPISGHATLYWYRQILGQGPELLVQFQDESVVDDSQLPKDRFSAERLKGVDSTLKIQPAELGDSAMYLCASSFNMPYNEQFFGPGTRLTVL.

This chain links TRBV3-1 (or the pseudogene TRBV3-2) with TRBJ2-7; TRBD1 agrees at 10 bases. CDR1 and CDR2 from the germline V gene are LGHDT and YNNKEL (reference sequence). V dropped 3 bases and J dropped 4; count of bases not matched to a gene: 9. This CDR3 contains 16 residues. CDR3 protein: CASSHHTGTGEYEQYF. CDR3 DNA sequence: TGTGCCAGCAGCCATCACACCGGGACAGGGGAATACGAGCAGTACTTC.

The chain employs TRBV23-1 and TRBJ1-1; D is unclear. TRBV23-1 is annotated as an ORF whose role is uncertain. The length of the CDR3 is 16 residues. V dropped 0 bases and J dropped 3 bases, with 14 bases sitting between them. The DNA for the CDR3 is TGCGCCAGCAGTCAATCTTACGAGGGCAAGGACACTGAAGCTTTCTTT. Its translation is CASSQSYEGKDTEAFF.

This clone has a single count. The chain recombines TRBV27 with TRBJ1-2; the D is unclear. CDR1 and CDR2 (germline): MNHEY, SMNVEV (reference sequence). CDR3 length: 14 amino acids. V was clipped by 4 bases and J by 8 bases, with 17 bases between them. The CDR3 sequence is CASSSLREPPGYTF. In DNA form, the CDR3 reads TGTGCCAGCAGTTCACTCCGGGAGCCGCCAGGCTACACCTTC.

V usage is TRBV29-1 and J usage is TRBJ1-2; 9 nucleotides match TRBD1. The germline gives CDR1 SQVTM, CDR2 ANQGSEA. This CDR3 comprises 12 residues. V dropped 7 bases and J dropped 8; count of bases not matched to a gene: 8. The CDR3 sequence: CSGGGQGQGYTF. CDR3 nucleotide sequence: TGCAGCGGGGGGGGACAGGGACAAGGCTACACCTTC.

This clone occurred once. V usage is TRBV5-1 and J usage is TRBJ2-1; TRBD2 might be the D (6 bases). Trimming left V 2 bases short and J 1 base short, with 10 bases between. The germline V gene encodes CDR1 SGHRS and CDR2 YFSETQ. This CDR3 spans 15 amino acids. The CDR3 nucleotides are TGCGCCAGCAGCTTTGAGGGGAGGTCCTACAATGAGCAGTTCTTC. Its protein product is CASSFEGRSYNEQFF.

V is TRBV5-1 and J is TRBJ2-7; 10 bases line up with TRBD2. Per germline, CDR1 SGHRS and CDR2 YFSETQ. This CDR3 spans 16 amino acids. Trimming at V came to 0 bases and at J to 2 bases, leaving 5 bases not matched to a gene. CDR3 in DNA: TGCGCCAGCAGCTTGGTTCCGGGACTAGCGCCCTACGAGCAGTACTTC. Protein product: CASSLVPGLAPYEQYF. Full variable domain (remainder filled in from reference TRBV5-1 and TRBJ2-7): KAGVTQTPRYLIKTRGQQVTLSCSPISGHRSVSWYQQTPGQGLQFLFEYFSETQRNKGNFPGRFSGRQFSNSRSEMNVSTLELGDSALYLCASSLVPGLAPYEQYFGPGTRLTVT.

The V call is TRBV4-3, the J call TRBJ1-1; a possible D gene is TRBD1 (5 bases). The CDR3 is 15 amino acids. The V and J ends lost 0 bases and 10 bases respectively, with 18 bases between them. Germline-derived CDR1 and CDR2 are LGHNA and YSLEER. CDR3 in DNA: TGCGCCAGCAGCCAAGATCAAGGGGCGTCATGGGGAGCTTTCTTT. Amino acids: CASSQDQGASWGAFF.

The CDR3 region has the DNA TGTGCCAGCAGCCAAGTCAGGGGAGCGAAAGAAAAACTGTTTTTT. Protein product: CASSQVRGAKEKLFF. The genes are TRBV14 and TRBJ1-4, with a possible D match to TRBD1 (6 bases). Between the trimmed V and J ends, which lost 1 base and 8 bases, there was a span of 14 bases. Germline-derived CDR1 and CDR2 are SGHDN and FVKESK. The CDR3 sequence is 15 residues long.

This chain connects TRBV6-1 to TRBJ2-7; a possible D gene is TRBD1 (6 bases). Germline CDR1 and CDR2: MNHNS and SASEGT. The CDR3 covers 16 residues. V was shortened by 2 bases and J by 0 bases, with 14 bases between the two germline ends. CDR3: CASSEYPGASSYEQYF. CDR3 bases: TGTGCCAGCAGTGAATATCCAGGGGCCTCCTCCTACGAGCAGTACTTC.

The chain combines TRBV6-5 with TRBJ2-3; D is possibly TRBD1 (6 bases). V was shortened by 5 bases and J by 2 bases, with 14 bases between the two germline ends. Germline V gives CDR1 MNHEY, CDR2 SVGAGI. This CDR3 has 15 residues. CDR3 region: CASSPQVGATDTQYF. DNA of the CDR3: TGTGCCAGCAGTCCCCAGGTGGGGGCCACAGATACGCAGTATTTT.

The gene calls are TRBV6-5 and TRBJ1-5, with 7 bases identical to TRBD1. The V gene's germline CDR1 is MNHEY and CDR2 SVGAGI. J lost 3 bases, V lost 6 bases, and 5 bases had no gene match. The CDR3 runs to 14 residues. As DNA, the CDR3 is TGTGCCAGCAGCCGACAGGGTTCCAATCAGCCCCAGCATTTT. Translating it yields CASSRQGSNQPQHF.

In its sample, this clone was seen once. This chain joins TRBV30 and TRBJ1-2; D is possibly TRBD1 (6 bases). Looked up from germline, CDR1 is GTSNPN and CDR2 is SVGIG (reference sequence). This CDR3 comprises 15 residues. Trimming stripped 2 bases from V and 5 bases from J, with 18 bases between. This chain's CDR3 is CAWSTPGAQGYGYTF. Here the CDR3 DNA reads TGTGCCTGGAGTACCCCCGGGGCCCAGGGGTATGGCTACACCTTC. Based on the CDR3 plus reference TRBV30 and TRBJ1-2, the full variable domain is SQTIHQWPATLVQPVGSPLSLECTVEGTSNPNLYWYRQAAGRGLQLLFYSVGIGQISSEVPQNLSASRPQDRQFILSSKKLLLSDSGFYLCAWSTPGAQGYGYTFGSGTRLTVV.

This clone was observed a few times. The V call is TRBV5-8, the J call TRBJ1-5, with D perhaps matching TRBD1 (5 bases). CDR3 length: 16 amino acids. The germline gives CDR1 SGHTS, CDR2 YDEGEE. Trimming removed 3 bases from V and 0 bases from J, with 13 bases in between. CDR3 residues: CASSSWGDNSNQPQHF. CDR3 sequence (DNA): TGTGCCAGCAGCTCTTGGGGGGATAATAGCAATCAGCCCCAGCATTTT.